This T cell receptor beta chain emerged from a study of early T cells in non-severe SARS-CoV-2 infection. As for the study in general: Sequencing was performed on bulk RNA from unsorted whole blood, leaving chains unpaired. Study results and limitations: Database matching using VDJdb favored anti-spike CD8 responses, with private and CD4 specificities left missing.

Individual cDNA molecules each received unique molecular identifiers attached to them. TCRdb called the 5' RACE reads again in MiXCR, with one record for every CDR3 protein. The sample yields some 44,000 distinct CDR3 sequences, about 5.9% seen once. J lost 4 bases, V lost 3 bases, and 4 bases had no gene match. The CDR3 runs 14 residues. The V gene's germline CDR1 is KGHSH and CDR2 LQKENI. This clonotype was seen many times. Its antigen is as yet unknown. The sequence derives from an adult who was a healthcare worker with PCR-confirmed SARS-CoV-2 infection or an uninfected control (not recorded which). Here the sequenced sample was whole blood, taken at baseline. J is TRBJ1-1 and V is TRBV18, with 8 bases that match TRBD1. Written as DNA, the CDR3 is TGTGCCAGCTCACCCCGGACAGGGAGCACTGAAGCTTTCTTT. This sequence encodes CASSPRTGSTEAFF.